Below are 30 T cell receptor beta chains sequenced from a single sample in a study of post-analysis software for immune sequencing data. Study-wide results and limits: Patients used roughly five TRBV segments, including TRBV5-6, TRBV5-1 and TRBV20-1, more often than controls.

Tagging with unique molecular identifiers was a feature of the TCR beta cDNA libraries. MiXCR, run by TCRdb on the PCR reads, gives a single entry per CDR3 protein. The table has about 770,000 distinct CDR3 sequences, around 42% seen once. Which antigens these TCRs recognize remains unknown. Source material: blood. The origin of the receptors is a girl between 10 and 17 years old with multiple sclerosis.

About this clonotype itself: An end of the junction does not agree with germline; a read error may underlie this. The rearrangement uses TRBV20-1 and TRBJ2-7, with TRBD2 matching over 10 bases. From germline, CDR1 is DFQATT and CDR2 SNEGSKA (reference sequence). The CDR3 is 14 residues long. The CDR3 loop reads CSVRGASGSSEQYF. The DNA of the CDR3 is TGCAGTGTTAGAGGGGCTAGCGGGAGCTCCGAGCAGTACTTC.

This clonotype was seen a handful of times. The chain is built from TRBV7-2 and TRBJ1-2; TRBD1 might be the D (6 bases). V shed 6 bases and J shed 4 bases, with 15 bases lying between them. CDR1 is SGHTA and CDR2 is FQGNSA in the germline V gene. This CDR3 has 14 amino acids. Here the CDR3 reads CASSPTGPGYGYTF. The CDR3 DNA reads as TGTGCCAGCAGTCCAACAGGGCCTGGCTATGGCTACACCTTC.

This rearrangement joins TRBV6-5 to TRBJ2-4, with D tentatively TRBD2 (6 bases). The CDR3 is 13 residues long. CDR1 MNHEY and CDR2 SVGAGI come from the germline V gene. V shed 4 bases and J shed 5 bases, with 9 bases lying between them. CDR3 residues: CASSLGLQNIQYF. For the CDR3, the DNA is TGTGCCAGCAGTTTGGGACTGCAAAACATTCAGTACTTC.

This clonotype occurred once. This chain links TRBV3-1 with TRBJ2-7, with 10 bases matching TRBD2. The V gene end was trimmed by 0 bases and the J gene end by 5 bases; junction bases not matched to a gene: 7. Germline assignment: CDR1 LGHDT and CDR2 YNNKEL (reference sequence). This CDR3 region has 16 residues. DNA for the CDR3: TGTGCCAGCAGCCAAGACAGGCTAGCGGGAGACCACGAGCAGTACTTC. This encodes CASSQDRLAGDHEQYF.

The rearrangement joins TRBV2 to TRBJ1-4, with D possibly matching TRBD1 (5 bases). V gave up 4 bases and J gave up 7 bases, with 10 bases separating them. Germline CDR1 SNHLY, CDR2 FYNNEI. The CDR3 extends over 13 amino acids. This chain's CDR3 is CASSVSGSEKLFF. The CDR3 DNA follows: TGTGCCAGCAGTGTTTCAGGGAGTGAAAAACTGTTTTTT.

The rearrangement joins TRBV24-1 to TRBJ2-1; 10 positions agree with TRBD2. The length of the CDR3 is 15 residues. V gave up 3 bases and J gave up 8 bases; unmatched junction bases: 6. CDR1 and CDR2 from the germline V gene are KGHDR and SFDVKD. This chain's CDR3 is CATSDAGTSVDEQFF. CDR3 nucleotides: TGTGCCACCAGTGATGCCGGGACTAGCGTAGATGAGCAGTTCTTC.

The chain links TRBV5-1 to TRBJ1-1, with D possibly being TRBD1 (6 bases). The CDR3 is 15 amino acids. V was pared by 3 bases and J by 0 bases, with 12 bases between. Per the germline V gene, CDR1 is SGHRS and CDR2 is YFSETQ. CDR3 nucleotides: TGCGCCAGCAGCTCTCACAGGGAGGTGAACACTGAAGCTTTCTTT. It translates to CASSSHREVNTEAFF.

The chain is built from TRBV19 and TRBJ1-2, with D possibly matching TRBD1 (5 bases). This CDR3 spans 14 amino acids. From germline, CDR1 is LNHDA and CDR2 SQIVND (reference sequence). Trimming took off 6 bases at V and 7 bases at J, with 18 bases between the two ends. The CDR3 DNA reads TGTGCCAGTAGAGTGGGCTCAGGGTATGGTGGCTACACCTTC. It codes for CASRVGSGYGGYTF.

This clonotype was counted only a few times. The chain combines TRBV7-9 with TRBJ2-3; the D is unclear. V was cut by 3 bases and J by 2 bases, with 12 bases left in between. Germline assignment: CDR1 SEHNR and CDR2 FQNEAQ (reference sequence). The CDR3 totals 15 residues. CDR3 sequence reads: CASSFGSSITDTQYF. The CDR3 nucleotides read TGTGCCAGCAGCTTCGGCTCCTCCATCACAGATACGCAGTATTTT.

The chain has TRBV6-5 and TRBJ1-1; D is possibly TRBD1 (6 bases). Germline-derived CDR1 and CDR2 are MNHEY and SVGAGI. This CDR3 has 14 residues. Trimming left V 7 bases short and J 1 base short, with 13 bases between. In DNA, the CDR3 is TGTGCCAGCACCCTGGACAGAGAGAACACTGAAGCTTTCTTT. It yields the protein CASTLDRENTEAFF.

This clonotype was counted between two and nine times. The J gene is TRBJ2-7, the V gene TRBV9, with TRBD2 as a possible D gene (6 bases). Germline CDR1 SGDLS, CDR2 YYNGEE. Trimming left V 4 bases short and J 2 bases short, with 13 bases between. The CDR3 extends over 14 amino acids. The CDR3 spells CASSTRDSTYEQYF. DNA of the CDR3: TGTGCCAGCAGCACCCGGGACTCTACCTACGAGCAGTACTTC.

The chain combines TRBV6-2 or TRBV6-3 with TRBJ2-1; 13 nucleotides align to TRBD2. Germline CDR1 and CDR2: MNHEY and SVGEGT. The ends lost 6 bases at V and 4 bases at J; junction bases unmatched: 9. The CDR3 spans 17 residues. The CDR3 sequence: CASSPRTSGSRYNEQFF. As DNA, the CDR3 is TGTGCCAGCAGCCCCAGGACTAGCGGGAGTAGGTACAATGAGCAGTTCTTC.

This clonotype has a handful of counts. The CDR3 here is CASSLGIGQFF. The CDR3 DNA reads as TGCGCCAGCAGCTTGGGTATAGGGCAGTTCTTC. The V gene is TRBV5-1, the J gene TRBJ2-1; D gene ambiguous. The V gene lost 0 bases and the J gene lost 12 bases, with 7 bases spanning the gap. The length of the CDR3 is 11 residues. CDR1 is SGHRS, CDR2 YFSETQ, per germline.

This clonotype occurred a few times. The chain has TRBV18 and TRBJ2-7; the match to TRBD1 covers 7 bases. CDR3 length equals 13 residues. The J segment lost 7 bases and the V segment lost 4 bases, leaving 7 bases of the junction unmatched. Germline CDR1 reads KGHSH; CDR2 reads LQKENI. CDR3 amino acids: CASSLQQGREQYF. The CDR3 DNA sequence: TGTGCCAGCTCACTTCAACAGGGGAGAGAGCAGTACTTC.

A few counts support this clonotype. The V gene is TRBV20-1, the J gene TRBJ2-7, with 7 positions matching TRBD1. CDR1 DFQATT and CDR2 SNEGSKA come from the germline V gene (reference sequence). CDR3 size: 15 residues. Unmatched junction bases numbered 13, after V lost 7 bases and J lost 1 base. CDR3 DNA: TGCAGTGTAATCGGCCGGGACAGCGAGTCCTACGAGCAGTACTTC. It encodes CSVIGRDSESYEQYF.

In this sample, this clonotype turned up many times. CDR3 in amino acids: CASSSGRNEQFF. The CDR3 DNA sequence: TGTGCCAGCAGTTCCGGCCGCAATGAGCAGTTCTTC. V is TRBV27 and J is TRBJ2-1; D ambiguous. The length of the CDR3 is 12 residues. Trimming cost V 4 bases and J 6 bases, with 7 bases left between them. Germline V gene sequence: CDR1 MNHEY, CDR2 SMNVEV (reference sequence).

This clonotype appeared a few times. The CDR3 loop is CASSLALGTSGSTDTQYF. The CDR3 coding sequence is TGCGCCAGCAGCTTGGCCCTTGGGACTAGCGGGAGTACAGATACGCAGTATTTT. The chain uses TRBV5-1 and TRBJ2-3, with 14 bases lining up with TRBD2. The CDR3 spans 18 residues. Germline V gives CDR1 SGHRS, CDR2 YFSETQ. J lost 3 bases, V lost 0 bases, and 6 bases had no gene match.

This clonotype was seen more than once but under ten times. This chain connects TRBV4-2 to TRBJ2-7; D possibly matches TRBD1 or TRBD2 (5 bases each). From germline, CDR1 is LGHNA and CDR2 YNFKEQ. This CDR3 has 15 residues. The germline V and J ends were trimmed by 4 bases and 0 bases, with 13 bases remaining between them. CDR3 in amino acids: CASSPAGTGSYEQYF. In DNA, the CDR3 is TGTGCCAGCAGCCCCGCTGGGACGGGCTCCTACGAGCAGTACTTC.

This clonotype was seen only a few times. The CDR3 DNA is TGCAGCGTCGCCCGACTCCGGCTGGCGGGATTTAATGAGCAGTTCTTC. Translation gives CSVARLRLAGFNEQFF. The V and J genes are TRBV29-1 and TRBJ2-1; D is possibly TRBD2 (6 bases). Germline-derived CDR1 and CDR2 are SQVTM and ANQGSEA. V was clipped by 6 bases and J by 7 bases, with 25 bases between them. The CDR3 has 16 residues.

The chain couples TRBV6-5 to TRBJ2-1; 9 bases line up with TRBD1. J gave up 6 bases and V 5 bases, and 11 bases lay outside the gene matches. The CDR3 consists of 16 residues. Germline CDR1 reads MNHEY; CDR2 reads SVGAGI. CDR3 protein: CASSHTPGTGINEQFF. The CDR3 DNA is TGTGCCAGCAGTCACACCCCCGGGACAGGGATCAATGAGCAGTTCTTC.

The gene calls are TRBV5-1 and TRBJ2-5; 9 bases are a match to TRBD2. The DNA end lines up better with TRBJ2-7; the J call may be wrong. The CDR3 length is 16 residues. CDR1 is SGHRS and CDR2 is YFSETQ in the germline V gene. The CDR3 loop is CASSLESGRNYYEQYF. CDR3 sequence (DNA): TGCGCCAGCAGCTTGGAAAGCGGGAGGAACTACTACGAGCAGTACTTC.

The V call is TRBV20-1, the J call TRBJ2-5, with 9 bases matching TRBD2. Trimming took 5 bases from V and 11 from J; bases not matched to a gene: 15. The CDR3 has 14 amino acids. Germline CDR1 and CDR2: DFQATT and SNEGSKA (reference sequence). The CDR3, as DNA: TGCAGTGCTCAACCTTTAGCGGGAGTTTATGAGCAGTACTTC. This gives the protein CSAQPLAGVYEQYF.

The sample holds one count of this clonotype. V gene TRBV7-3 combines with J gene TRBJ1-2, with 9 bases aligning to TRBD1. Germline CDR1 and CDR2: SGHTA and FQGTGA. The length of the CDR3 is 15 residues. V dropped 5 bases and J dropped 4; count of bases not matched to a gene: 8. The CDR3 reads CASSPGQGYPYGYTF. The DNA for the CDR3 is TGTGCCAGCAGCCCGGGACAGGGATACCCCTATGGCTACACCTTC.

The genes are TRBV3-1 and TRBJ1-6; D may be TRBD1 (5 bases). V was pared by 1 base and J by 8 bases, with 6 bases between. CDR3 length equals 13 residues. Germline CDR1 reads LGHDT; CDR2 reads YNNKEL (reference sequence). CDR3 sequence (DNA): TGTGCCAGCAGCCAAGTGGGGGATTCACCCCTCCACTTT. Protein: CASSQVGDSPLHF. Looking up the rest from reference TRBV3-1 and TRBJ1-6 gives the full variable domain: DTAVSQTPKYLVTQMGNDKSIKCEQNLGHDTMYWYKQDSKKFLKIMFSYNNKELIINETVPNRFSPKSPDKAHLNLHINSLELGDSAVYFCASSQVGDSPLHFGNGTRLTVT.

This chain links TRBV5-1 with TRBJ2-5; no definite D call. The germline V gene has CDR1 SGHRS and CDR2 YFSETQ. The CDR3 covers 14 residues. Trimming took 5 bases from V and 4 from J, leaving 15 bases between them. The CDR3 nucleotides are TGCGCCAGCAGGGATGGGCTCGAAGGAGAGACCCAGTACTTC. Translated: CASRDGLEGETQYF.

The chain employs TRBV12-3 or TRBV12-4 and TRBJ1-5; no definite D call. The CDR3 contains 13 residues. Trimming removed 3 bases at V and 7 bases at J, with 10 bases between. CDR3 DNA: TGTGCCAGCAGTTTGTCGCTATGGCAGCCCCAGCATTTT. Translated: CASSLSLWQPQHF.

A word on this clonotype: The junction departs from the called germline gene at one end, perhaps through a read error. V gene TRBV7-6 combines with J gene TRBJ2-1; possibly TRBD2 for D (5 bases). The CDR3 length is 13 residues. Germline V gives CDR1 SGHVS, CDR2 FNYEAQ. The CDR3 DNA follows: TGTACCAGCAGCTTAGCGCGTTGGAGTGAGCAGTTCTTC. It is translated as CTSSLARWSEQFF.

This clonotype was seen a few times. The chain uses TRBV5-1 and TRBJ2-1, with TRBD2 matching 13 bases. CDR1 is SGHRS, CDR2 YFSETQ, per germline. V shed 4 bases and J 2 bases; nucleotides not matched to a gene: 6. The CDR3 has 17 amino acids. The CDR3 sequence is CASSAELAGGPYNEQFF. For the CDR3, the DNA is TGCGCCAGCAGCGCCGAACTAGCGGGAGGGCCCTACAATGAGCAGTTCTTC.

This rearrangement joins TRBV9 to TRBJ2-5, with 9 bases fitting TRBD2. CDR1 is SGDLS and CDR2 is YYNGEE in the germline V gene. The CDR3 length is 16 residues. Germline trimming cut 0 bases from V and 4 bases from J; bases unmatched to any gene: 7. The CDR3 DNA is TGTGCCAGCAGCGTAGATAATAGCGGGAGCCGAGAGACCCAGTACTTC. Translating it yields CASSVDNSGSRETQYF.

This clonotype turned up a few times. The chain uses TRBV6-5 and TRBJ1-1; no reliable D call. V gave up 3 bases and J gave up 2 bases, with 7 bases separating them. CDR1 and CDR2 from the germline V gene are MNHEY and SVGAGI. This CDR3 has 13 amino acids. The CDR3 reads CASSYLGNTEAFF. The CDR3 bases are TGTGCCAGCAGTTATCTGGGTAACACTGAAGCTTTCTTT.